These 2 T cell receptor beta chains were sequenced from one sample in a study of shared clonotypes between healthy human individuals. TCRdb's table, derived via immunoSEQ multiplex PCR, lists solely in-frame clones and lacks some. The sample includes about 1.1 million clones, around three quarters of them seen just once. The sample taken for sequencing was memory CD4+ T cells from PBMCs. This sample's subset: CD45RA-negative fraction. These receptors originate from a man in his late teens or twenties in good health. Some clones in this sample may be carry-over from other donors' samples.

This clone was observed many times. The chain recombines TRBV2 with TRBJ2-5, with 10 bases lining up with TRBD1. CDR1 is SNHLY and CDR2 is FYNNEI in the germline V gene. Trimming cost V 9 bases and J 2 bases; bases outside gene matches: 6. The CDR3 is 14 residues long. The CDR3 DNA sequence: TGTGCCAGTGACCGGGACAGGGGACAAGAGACCCAGTACTTC. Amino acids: CASDRDRGQETQYF.

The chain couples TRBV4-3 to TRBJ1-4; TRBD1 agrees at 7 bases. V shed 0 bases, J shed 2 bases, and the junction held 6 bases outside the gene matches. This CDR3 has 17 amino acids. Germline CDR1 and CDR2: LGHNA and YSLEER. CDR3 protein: CASSQDRTRGTNEKLFF. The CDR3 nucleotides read TGCGCCAGCAGCCAAGATCGTACCAGGGGGACTAATGAAAAACTGTTTTTT.